This T cell receptor beta chain came from a study of blood T cells in healthy people across ages. Study observations and caveats: Both higher diversity and more naive CD4+ cells marked long-lived donors when set against aged donors. Across the age range, TCR beta diversity per million T cells fell in a roughly linear way. One million T cells yielded diversity estimates that were considered underestimates.

This clonotype appeared a few times. Its antigen is unidentified. Then a second PCR, running roughly 7 to 11 cycles, was carried out with a sample-barcoded 5' primer and a J-beta primer mix. Each CDR3 protein is one row after TCRdb ran MiXCR on the 5' RACE reads. This sample has 800,000 to 950,000 distinct CDR3 sequences, with 36% found just once. V shed 3 bases, J shed 4 bases, and the junction held 8 bases outside the gene matches. CDR3 size: 17 residues. CDR1 and CDR2 (germline): MNHNS, SASEGT. Each donor had ten milliliters of peripheral blood drawn. The TCR was taken from a man aged 18 to 35 in good health. Sequenced sample: blood. The chain recombines TRBV6-1 with TRBJ2-5, with 13 bases aligning to TRBD2. Here the CDR3 DNA reads TGTGCCAGCAGTGAGCGTATGACTAGCGGGGGGCGAGAGACCCAGTACTTC. Translation gives CASSERMTSGGRETQYF.